These 7 T cell receptor beta chains were sequenced from one sample in a study of T cell responses to AZD1222 COVID-19 vaccine. Only in-frame clones appear in the TCRdb table, and some are missing; sequencing was by immunoSEQ multiplex PCR. The table has some 180,000 clones, roughly nine tenths seen once; the top ten hold more than 1.5%. Sequencing was performed on peripheral blood, taken 28 days after the second AZD1222 dose. The receptor source for this set is an adult who received the AZD1222 COVID-19 vaccine.

The chain recombines TRBV11-2 with TRBJ1-4, with a tentative D call TRBD1 (5 bases). The CDR3 is 13 residues long. Trimming cost V 2 bases and J 5 bases, with 6 bases left between them. Germline CDR1 reads SGHAT; CDR2 reads FQNNGV. This CDR3 reads CASSLRGNEKLFF. As DNA, the CDR3 is TGTGCCAGCAGCTTAAGGGGAAATGAAAAACTGTTTTTT.

This chain connects TRBV18 to TRBJ2-5, with D possibly TRBD1 on 6 matching bases. This CDR3 comprises 14 residues. Trimming left V 6 bases short and J 3 bases short, with 14 bases between. Germline CDR1 and CDR2: KGHSH and LQKENI. This chain's CDR3 is CASSGQKTKETQYF. The CDR3 coding sequence is TGTGCCAGCTCCGGACAGAAAACCAAAGAGACCCAGTACTTC.

This rearrangement joins TRBV3-1 (or the pseudogene TRBV3-2) to TRBJ2-3, with D uncertain. CDR1 is LGHDT and CDR2 is YNNKEL in the germline V gene (reference sequence). The CDR3 consists of 14 residues. The ends were cut back, 0 bases at V and 4 bases at J, with 8 bases in the middle. This CDR3 is CASSQEISADTQYF. The CDR3 DNA reads TGTGCCAGCAGCCAAGAGATATCGGCAGATACGCAGTATTTT.

Many counts were recorded for this clone. This chain joins TRBV19 and TRBJ2-7; tentatively, D is TRBD1 (6 bases). The CDR3 has 14 amino acids. Germline V CDR1 and CDR2: LNHDA, SQIVND (reference sequence). V was trimmed by 9 bases and J by 1 base, leaving 16 bases between them. This chain's CDR3 is CASSPYTGSYEQYF. Written as DNA, the CDR3 is TGTGCCAGCTCCCCGTACACAGGGTCCTACGAGCAGTACTTC.

V is TRBV27 and J is TRBJ2-3; D remains ambiguous. The CDR3 runs to 14 residues. V was pared by 4 bases and J by 4 bases, with 12 bases between. Germline CDR1 is MNHEY and CDR2 is SMNVEV (reference sequence). The CDR3 coding sequence is TGTGCCAGCAGTTCAATTATAAAGGCAGATACGCAGTATTTT. It codes for CASSSIIKADTQYF.

This clone has a handful of counts. The chain is built from TRBV4-2 and TRBJ1-6; D is uncertain. The germline gives CDR1 LGHNA, CDR2 YNFKEQ. The CDR3 has 16 residues. Trimming pared 0 bases from V and 6 bases from J, leaving 12 bases between. This chain's CDR3 is CASSQDIGRPNSPLHF. DNA of the CDR3: TGTGCCAGCAGCCAAGATATAGGCAGGCCTAATTCACCCCTCCACTTT.

The rearrangement uses TRBV5-4 and TRBJ1-2, with 7 bases identical to TRBD1. This CDR3 region has 14 residues. V was pared by 3 bases and J by 4 bases, with 6 bases of the junction left unmatched. CDR1 and CDR2 (germline): SGHNT, YYREEE (reference sequence). The CDR3 protein is CASSSGQEGYGYTF. For the CDR3, the DNA is TGTGCCAGCAGCTCCGGACAGGAGGGCTATGGCTACACCTTC. The whole variable domain, filled in from reference TRBV5-4 and TRBJ1-2, reads ETGVTQSPTHLIKTRGQQVTLRCSSQSGHNTVSWYQQALGQGPQFIFQYYREEENGRGNFPPRFSGLQFPNYSSELNVNALELDDSALYLCASSSGQEGYGYTFGSGTRLTVV.